The present T cell receptor beta chain was sequenced within a study of identical twins. This clonotype was detected only a few times. Each CDR3 protein is one row after TCRdb ran MiXCR on the 5' RACE reads. Seen here are around 490,000 distinct CDR3 sequences, approximately 15% observed once, and the top ten hold about 0.94%. Germline CDR1 reads MNHEY; CDR2 reads SMNVEV (reference sequence). Trimming took 5 bases from V and 1 from J, leaving 12 bases between them. The length of the CDR3 is 14 residues. The same specimen was also included in a second study, on yellow fever vaccine responses in identical twins.

Sequencing was done on a sample of CD4+ T cells sorted from blood. The rearrangement links TRBV27 to TRBJ2-7; D is unclear. The sequence was collected from a young woman in good health. In nucleotides, the CDR3 is TGTGCCAGCAGTCCCAAAGTCCTATCCTACGAGCAGTACTTC. This encodes CASSPKVLSYEQYF.